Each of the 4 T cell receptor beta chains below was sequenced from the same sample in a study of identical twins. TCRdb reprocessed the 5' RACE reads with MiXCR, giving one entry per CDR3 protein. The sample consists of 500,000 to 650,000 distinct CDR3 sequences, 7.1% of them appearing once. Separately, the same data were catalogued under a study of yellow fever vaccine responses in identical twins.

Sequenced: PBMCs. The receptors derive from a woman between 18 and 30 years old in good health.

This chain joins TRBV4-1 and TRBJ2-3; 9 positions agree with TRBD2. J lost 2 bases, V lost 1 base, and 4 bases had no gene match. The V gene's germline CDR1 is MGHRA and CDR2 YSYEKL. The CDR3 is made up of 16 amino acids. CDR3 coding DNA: TGCGCCAGCAGCCAAGTTCTAGCGGGGTACACAGATACGCAGTATTTT. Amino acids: CASSQVLAGYTDTQYF.

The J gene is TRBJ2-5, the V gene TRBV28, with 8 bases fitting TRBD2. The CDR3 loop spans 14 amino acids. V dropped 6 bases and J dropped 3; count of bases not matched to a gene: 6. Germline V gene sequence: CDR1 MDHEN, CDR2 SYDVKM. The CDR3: CASRPFGGEETQYF. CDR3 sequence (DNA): TGTGCCAGCAGGCCATTCGGGGGGGAAGAGACCCAGTACTTC.

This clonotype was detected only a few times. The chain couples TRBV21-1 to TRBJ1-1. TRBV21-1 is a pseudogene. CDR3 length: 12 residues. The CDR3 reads CASSKSGAEAFF. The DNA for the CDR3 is TGTGCCAGCAGCAAAAGCGGGGCTGAAGCTTTCTTT.

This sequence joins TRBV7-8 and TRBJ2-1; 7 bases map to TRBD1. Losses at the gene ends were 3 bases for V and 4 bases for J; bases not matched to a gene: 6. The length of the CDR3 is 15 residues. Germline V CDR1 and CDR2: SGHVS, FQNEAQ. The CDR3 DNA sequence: TGTGCCAGCAGCTTCCGGGACAGAACGTACAATGAGCAGTTCTTC. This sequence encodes CASSFRDRTYNEQFF.